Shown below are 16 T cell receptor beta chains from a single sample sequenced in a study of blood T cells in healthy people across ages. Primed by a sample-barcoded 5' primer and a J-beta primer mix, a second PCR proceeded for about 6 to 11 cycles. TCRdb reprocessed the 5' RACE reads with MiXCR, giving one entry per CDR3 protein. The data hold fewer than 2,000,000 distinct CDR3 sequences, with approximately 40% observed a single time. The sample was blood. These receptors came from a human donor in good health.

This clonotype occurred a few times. The CDR3 sequence: CASSLTMGEGTEAFF. The CDR3 DNA sequence: TGTGCCAGCAGCTTAACGATGGGGGAAGGGACTGAAGCTTTCTTT. The chain recombines TRBV7-3 with TRBJ1-1; maybe TRBD1 (5 bases). V was clipped by 0 bases and J by 5 bases, with 13 bases between them. The CDR3 totals 15 residues. Per germline, CDR1 SGHTA and CDR2 FQGTGA. Full variable domain (missing parts from reference TRBV7-3 and TRBJ1-1): GAGVSQTPSNKVTEKGKYVELRCDPISGHTALYWYRQSLGQGPEFLIYFQGTGAADDSGLPNDRFFAVRPEGSVSTLKIQRTERGDSAVYLCASSLTMGEGTEAFFGQGTRLTVV.

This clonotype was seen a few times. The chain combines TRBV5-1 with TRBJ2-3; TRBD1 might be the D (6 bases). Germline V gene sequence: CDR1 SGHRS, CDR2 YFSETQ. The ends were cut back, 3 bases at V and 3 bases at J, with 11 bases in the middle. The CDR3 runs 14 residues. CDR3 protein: CASSYPDRTDTQYF. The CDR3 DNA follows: TGCGCCAGCAGCTACCCGGACAGAACAGATACGCAGTATTTT.

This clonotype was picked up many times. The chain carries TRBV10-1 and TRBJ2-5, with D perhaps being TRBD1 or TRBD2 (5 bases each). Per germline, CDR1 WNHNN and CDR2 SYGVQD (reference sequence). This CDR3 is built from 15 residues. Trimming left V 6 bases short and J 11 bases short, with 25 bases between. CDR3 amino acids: CASRRDARYLRGQYF. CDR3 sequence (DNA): TGCGCCAGCAGAAGGGACGCAAGATACCTACGAGGGCAGTACTTC.

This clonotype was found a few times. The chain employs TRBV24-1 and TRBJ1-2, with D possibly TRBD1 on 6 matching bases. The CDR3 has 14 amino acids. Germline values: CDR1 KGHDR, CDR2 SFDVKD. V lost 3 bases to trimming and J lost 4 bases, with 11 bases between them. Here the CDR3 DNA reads TGTGCCACCAGTGATCAGGGGACAATCTATGGCTACACCTTC. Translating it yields CATSDQGTIYGYTF.

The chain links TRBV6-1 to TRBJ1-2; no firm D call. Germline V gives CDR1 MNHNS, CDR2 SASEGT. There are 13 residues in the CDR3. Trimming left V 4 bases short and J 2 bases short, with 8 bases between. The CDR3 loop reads CASSAYLNYGYTF. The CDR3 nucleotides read TGTGCCAGCAGTGCGTACTTAAACTATGGCTACACCTTC.

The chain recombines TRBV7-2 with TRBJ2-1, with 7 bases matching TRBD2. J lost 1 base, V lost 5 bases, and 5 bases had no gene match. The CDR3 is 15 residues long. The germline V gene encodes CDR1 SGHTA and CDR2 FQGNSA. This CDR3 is CASSGGRVSYNEQFF. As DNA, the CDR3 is TGTGCCAGCAGCGGGGGGAGGGTTTCCTACAATGAGCAGTTCTTC.

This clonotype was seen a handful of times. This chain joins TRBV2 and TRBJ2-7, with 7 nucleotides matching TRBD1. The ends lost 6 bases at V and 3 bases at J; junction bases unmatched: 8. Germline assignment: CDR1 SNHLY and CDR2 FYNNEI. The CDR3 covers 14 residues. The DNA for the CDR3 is TGTGCCAGCAGCGAGGGGGCAGGCTACTACGAGCAGTACTTC. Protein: CASSEGAGYYEQYF.

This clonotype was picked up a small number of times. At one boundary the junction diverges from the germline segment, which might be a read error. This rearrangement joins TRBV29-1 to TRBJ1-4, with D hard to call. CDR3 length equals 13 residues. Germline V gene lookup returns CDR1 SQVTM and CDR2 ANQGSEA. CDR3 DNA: TGCGGCGTTGGACCCCTGATGGAAGGAAAACTGTTTTTT. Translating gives CGVGPLMEGKLFF.

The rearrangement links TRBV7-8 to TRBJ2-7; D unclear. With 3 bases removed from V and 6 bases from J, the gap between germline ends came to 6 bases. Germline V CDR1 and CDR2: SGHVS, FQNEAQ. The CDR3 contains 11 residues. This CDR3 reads CASSFSIEQYF. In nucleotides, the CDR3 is TGTGCCAGCAGCTTTAGTATCGAGCAGTACTTC.

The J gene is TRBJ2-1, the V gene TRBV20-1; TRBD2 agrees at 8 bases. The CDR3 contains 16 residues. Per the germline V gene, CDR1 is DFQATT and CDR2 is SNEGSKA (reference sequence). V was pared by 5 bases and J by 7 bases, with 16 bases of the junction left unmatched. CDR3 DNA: TGCAGTGCTCCGGGAGCGGGGGCCCCTATTCGGAATGAGCAGTTCTTC. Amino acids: CSAPGAGAPIRNEQFF.

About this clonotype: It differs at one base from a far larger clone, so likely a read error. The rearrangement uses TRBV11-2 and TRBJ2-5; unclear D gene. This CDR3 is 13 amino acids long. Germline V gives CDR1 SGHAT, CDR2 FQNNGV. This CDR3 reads CASSFSGQETRYF. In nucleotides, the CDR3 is TGTGCCAGCAGCTTTTCGGGTCAAGAGACCCGGTACTTC.

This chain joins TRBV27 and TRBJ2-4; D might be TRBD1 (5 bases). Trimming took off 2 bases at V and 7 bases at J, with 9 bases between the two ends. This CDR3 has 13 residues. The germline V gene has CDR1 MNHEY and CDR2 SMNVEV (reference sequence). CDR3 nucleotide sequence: TGTGCCAGCAGTTTAAGATCAGGGAACATTCAGTACTTC. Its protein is CASSLRSGNIQYF.

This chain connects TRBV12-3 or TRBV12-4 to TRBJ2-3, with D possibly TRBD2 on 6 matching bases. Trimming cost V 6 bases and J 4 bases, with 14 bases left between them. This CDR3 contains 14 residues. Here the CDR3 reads CASSNAGQADTQYF. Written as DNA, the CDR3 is TGTGCCAGCAGCAATGCGGGGCAGGCAGATACGCAGTATTTT.

The CDR3: CASSETYEQFF. The DNA for the CDR3 is TGTGCCAGCAGCGAGACCTATGAGCAGTTCTTC. This chain links TRBV11-1 with TRBJ2-1; D ambiguous. CDR1 is SGHAT, CDR2 FQDESV, per germline (reference sequence). The CDR3 has 11 residues. V gave up 5 bases and J gave up 8 bases, with 7 bases separating them.

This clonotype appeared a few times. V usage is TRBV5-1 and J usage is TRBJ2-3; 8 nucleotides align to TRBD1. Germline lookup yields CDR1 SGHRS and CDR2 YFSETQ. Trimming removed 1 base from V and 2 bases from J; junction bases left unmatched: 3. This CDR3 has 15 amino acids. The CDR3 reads CASSLQGAPTDTQYF. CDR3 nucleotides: TGCGCCAGCAGCTTGCAGGGGGCACCCACAGATACGCAGTATTTT. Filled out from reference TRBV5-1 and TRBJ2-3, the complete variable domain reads KAGVTQTPRYLIKTRGQQVTLSCSPISGHRSVSWYQQTPGQGLQFLFEYFSETQRNKGNFPGRFSGRQFSNSRSEMNVSTLELGDSALYLCASSLQGAPTDTQYFGPGTRLTVL.

The CDR3 DNA sequence: TGTGCCAGCAGTTACTCGAGGGCTACCCGGGCAGATACGCAGTATTTT. The encoded protein is CASSYSRATRADTQYF. The chain is built from TRBV6-6 and TRBJ2-3; the D gene is possibly TRBD2 (5 bases). The CDR3 has 16 amino acids. Looked up from germline, CDR1 is MNHNY and CDR2 is SVGAGI (reference sequence). V lost 0 bases, J lost 4 bases, and 14 bases lay in between.